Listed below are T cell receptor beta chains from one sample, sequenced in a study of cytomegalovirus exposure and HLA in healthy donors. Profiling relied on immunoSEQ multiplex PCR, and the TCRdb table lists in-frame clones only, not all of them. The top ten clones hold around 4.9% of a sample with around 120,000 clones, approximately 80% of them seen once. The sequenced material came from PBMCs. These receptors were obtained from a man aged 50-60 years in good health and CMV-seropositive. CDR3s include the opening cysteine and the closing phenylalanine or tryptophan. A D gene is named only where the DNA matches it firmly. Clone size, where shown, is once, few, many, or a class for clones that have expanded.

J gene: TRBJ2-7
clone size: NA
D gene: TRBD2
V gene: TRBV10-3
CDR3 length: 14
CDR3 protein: CATSSGRVGDEQYF
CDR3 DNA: TGTGCCACCTCTAGCGGGAGGGTTGGGGACGAGCAGTACTTC

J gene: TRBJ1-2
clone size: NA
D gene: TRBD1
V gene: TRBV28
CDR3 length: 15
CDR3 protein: CASSPPTGINYGYTF
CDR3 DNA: TGTGCCAGCAGCCCCCCGACAGGGATAAACTATGGCTACACCTTC

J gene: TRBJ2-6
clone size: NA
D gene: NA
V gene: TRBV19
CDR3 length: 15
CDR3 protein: CASRDGSSGANVLTF
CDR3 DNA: TGTGCCAGTAGGGATGGGAGCTCTGGGGCCAACGTCCTGACTTTC

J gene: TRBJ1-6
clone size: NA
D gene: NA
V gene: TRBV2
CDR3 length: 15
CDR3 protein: CASRVESSYNSPLHF
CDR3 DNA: TGTGCCAGCAGGGTAGAGAGCTCCTATAATTCACCCCTCCACTTT

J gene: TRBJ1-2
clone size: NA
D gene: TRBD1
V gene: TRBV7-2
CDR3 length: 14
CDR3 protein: CASSPGTVDYGYTF
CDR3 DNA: TGTGCCAGCAGCCCAGGGACAGTTGACTATGGCTACACCTTC

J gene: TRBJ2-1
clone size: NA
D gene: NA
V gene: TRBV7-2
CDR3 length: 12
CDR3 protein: CASSLWPKEQFF
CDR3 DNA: TGTGCCAGCAGCCTTTGGCCGAAGGAGCAGTTCTTC

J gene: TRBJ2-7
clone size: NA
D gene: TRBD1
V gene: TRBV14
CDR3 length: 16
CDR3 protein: CASSPIHRTGSYEQYF
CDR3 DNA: TGTGCCAGCAGCCCCATACACCGGACAGGTTCTTACGAGCAGTACTTC

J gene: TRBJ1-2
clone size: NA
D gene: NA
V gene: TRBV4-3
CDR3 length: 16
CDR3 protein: CASSQDASGGNYGYTF
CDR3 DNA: TGCGCCAGCAGCCAAGATGCGTCCGGGGGGAACTATGGCTACACCTTC

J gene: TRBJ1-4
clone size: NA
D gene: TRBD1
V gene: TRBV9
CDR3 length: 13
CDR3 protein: CASSVDRGEKLFF
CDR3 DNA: TGTGCCAGCAGCGTAGACAGGGGTGAAAAACTGTTTTTT

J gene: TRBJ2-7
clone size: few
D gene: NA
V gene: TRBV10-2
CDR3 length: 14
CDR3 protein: CASSEGSGWREQYF
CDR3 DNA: TGCGCCAGCAGTGAGGGCAGTGGGTGGAGGGAGCAGTACTTC

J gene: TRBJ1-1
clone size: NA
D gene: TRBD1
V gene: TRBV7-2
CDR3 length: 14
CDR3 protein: CASSVRQGNTEAFF
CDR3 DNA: TGTGCCAGCAGTGTAAGACAGGGAAACACTGAAGCTTTCTTT

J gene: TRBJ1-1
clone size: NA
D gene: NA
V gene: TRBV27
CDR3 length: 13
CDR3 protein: CASRLQEAAEAFF
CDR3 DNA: TGTGCCAGCAGACTGCAAGAGGCCGCTGAAGCTTTCTTT

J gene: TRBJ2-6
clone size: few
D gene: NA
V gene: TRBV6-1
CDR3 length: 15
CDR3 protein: CASEAASSGANVLTF
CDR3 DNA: TGTGCCAGCGAAGCGGCCAGCTCTGGGGCCAACGTCCTGACTTTC

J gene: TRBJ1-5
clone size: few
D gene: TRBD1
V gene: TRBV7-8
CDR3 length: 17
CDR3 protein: CASSSGQDLYSNQPQHF
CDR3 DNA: TGTGCCAGCAGCTCGGGACAGGATTTATATAGCAATCAGCCCCAGCATTTT

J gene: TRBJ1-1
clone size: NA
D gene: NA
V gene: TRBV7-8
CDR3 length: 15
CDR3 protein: CASSPRTVMNTEAFF
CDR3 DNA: TGTGCCAGCAGCCCCAGGACAGTCATGAACACTGAAGCTTTCTTT

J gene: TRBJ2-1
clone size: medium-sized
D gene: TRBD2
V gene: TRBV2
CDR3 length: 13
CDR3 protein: CASSEFGGDEQFF
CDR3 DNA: TGTGCCAGCAGTGAATTTGGGGGGGATGAGCAGTTCTTC

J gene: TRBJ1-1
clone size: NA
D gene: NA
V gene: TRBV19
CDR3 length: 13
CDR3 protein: CASSMITYTEAFF
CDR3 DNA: TGTGCCAGTAGTATGATCACTTACACTGAAGCTTTCTTT

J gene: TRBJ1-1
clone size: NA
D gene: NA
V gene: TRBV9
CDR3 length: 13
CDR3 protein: CASSVAGNTEAFF
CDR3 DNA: TGTGCCAGCAGCGTAGCCGGGAACACTGAAGCTTTCTTT

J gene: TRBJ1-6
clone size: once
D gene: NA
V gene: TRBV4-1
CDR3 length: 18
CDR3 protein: CASSQDRAGRAYNSPLHF
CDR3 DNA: TGCGCCAGCAGCCAAGATCGAGCGGGGAGGGCCTATAATTCACCCCTCCACTTT

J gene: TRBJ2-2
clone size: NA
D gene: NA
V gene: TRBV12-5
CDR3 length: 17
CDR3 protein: CASGPMRAARGTGELFF
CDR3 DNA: TGTGCTAGTGGTCCAATGAGGGCCGCCCGGGGCACCGGGGAGCTGTTTTTT

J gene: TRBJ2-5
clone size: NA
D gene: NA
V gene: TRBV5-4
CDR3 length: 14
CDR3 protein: CASSLQGLGGTQYF
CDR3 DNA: TGTGCCAGCAGCTTACAGGGCCTTGGGGGGACCCAGTACTTC

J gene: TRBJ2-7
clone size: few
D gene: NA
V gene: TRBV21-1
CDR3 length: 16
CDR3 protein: CASSPHRDRAYYEQYF
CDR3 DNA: TGTGCCAGCAGCCCGCACCGGGACAGGGCATACTACGAGCAGTACTTC

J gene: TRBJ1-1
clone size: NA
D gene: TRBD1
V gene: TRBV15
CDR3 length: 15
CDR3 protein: CATSRNRQGGNEAFF
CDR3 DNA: TGTGCCACCAGCAGGAACAGACAGGGCGGAAATGAAGCTTTCTTT

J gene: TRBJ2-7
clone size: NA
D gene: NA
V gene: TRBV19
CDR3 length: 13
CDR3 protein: CASSPPETYEQYF
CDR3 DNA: TGTGCCAGTAGTCCCCCGGAGACCTACGAGCAGTACTTC

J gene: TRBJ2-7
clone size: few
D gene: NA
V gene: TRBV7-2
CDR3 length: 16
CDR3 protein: CASSLGPSAGSYEQYF
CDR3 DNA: TGTGCCAGCAGCTTAGGGCCTAGCGCTGGCTCCTACGAGCAGTACTTC

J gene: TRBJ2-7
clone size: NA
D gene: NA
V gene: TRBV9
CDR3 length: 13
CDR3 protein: CASSPRGDDEQYF
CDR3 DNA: TGTGCCAGCAGCCCCCGCGGGGACGACGAGCAGTACTTC

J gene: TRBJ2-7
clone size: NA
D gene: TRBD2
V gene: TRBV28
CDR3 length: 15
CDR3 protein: CASSPPTSGGYEQYF
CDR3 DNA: TGTGCCAGCAGTCCTCCGACTAGCGGGGGCTACGAGCAGTACTTC

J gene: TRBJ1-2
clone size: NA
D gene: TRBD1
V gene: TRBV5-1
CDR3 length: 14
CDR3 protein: CASRGTGDSYGYTF
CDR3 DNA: TGCGCCAGCAGGGGGACAGGGGATAGCTATGGCTACACCTTC

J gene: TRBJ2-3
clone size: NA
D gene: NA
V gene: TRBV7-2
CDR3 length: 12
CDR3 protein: CASSRFTDTQYF
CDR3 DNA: TGTGCCAGCAGCCGTTTCACAGATACGCAGTATTTT

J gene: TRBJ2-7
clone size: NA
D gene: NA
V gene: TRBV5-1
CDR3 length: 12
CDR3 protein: CASSLDSREQYF
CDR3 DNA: TGCGCCAGCAGCTTGGATAGCCGCGAGCAGTACTTC

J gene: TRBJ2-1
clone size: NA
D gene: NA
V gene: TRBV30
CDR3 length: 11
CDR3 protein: CAWSLTSWQFF
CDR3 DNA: TGTGCCTGGAGTCTCACTTCATGGCAGTTCTTC

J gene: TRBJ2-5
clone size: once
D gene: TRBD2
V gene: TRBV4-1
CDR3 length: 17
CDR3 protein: CASTLQPGLAGIKTQYF
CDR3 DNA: TGCGCCAGCACCCTCCAGCCGGGACTAGCGGGAATAAAGACCCAGTACTTC

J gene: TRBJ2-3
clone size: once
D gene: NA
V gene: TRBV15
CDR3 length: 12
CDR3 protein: CATSLVRDTQYF
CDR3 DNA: TGTGCCACCAGCCTAGTAAGAGATACGCAGTATTTT

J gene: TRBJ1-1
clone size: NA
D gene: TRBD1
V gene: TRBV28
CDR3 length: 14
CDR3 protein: CASGLFSGGTEAFF
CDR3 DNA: TGTGCCAGCGGACTGTTTTCAGGGGGCACTGAAGCTTTCTTT

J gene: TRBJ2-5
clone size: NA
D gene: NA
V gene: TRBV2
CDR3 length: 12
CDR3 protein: CASSERDETQYF
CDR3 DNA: TGTGCCAGCAGTGAGAGGGATGAGACCCAGTACTTC

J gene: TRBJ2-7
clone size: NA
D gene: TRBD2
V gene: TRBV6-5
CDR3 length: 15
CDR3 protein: CASSYRLAGSYEQYF
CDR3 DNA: TGTGCCAGCAGTTACCGCCTAGCGGGGTCTTACGAGCAGTACTTC

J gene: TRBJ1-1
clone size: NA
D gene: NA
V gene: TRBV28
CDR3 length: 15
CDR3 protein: CASSLLTGRNTEAFF
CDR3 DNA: TGTGCCAGCAGTTTACTTACAGGGCGGAACACTGAAGCTTTCTTT

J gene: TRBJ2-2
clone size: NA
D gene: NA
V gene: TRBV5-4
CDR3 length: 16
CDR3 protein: CASRESGGRSTGELFF
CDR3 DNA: TGTGCCAGCAGGGAGTCAGGGGGGCGAAGCACCGGGGAGCTGTTTTTT

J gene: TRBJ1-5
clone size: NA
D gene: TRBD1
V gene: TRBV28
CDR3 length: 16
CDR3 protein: CASSSTGGYGNQPQHF
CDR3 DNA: TGTGCCAGCAGTTCGACAGGGGGGTACGGCAATCAGCCCCAGCATTTT

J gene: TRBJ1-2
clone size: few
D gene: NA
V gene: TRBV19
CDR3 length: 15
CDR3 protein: CASSIPLGAVYGYTF
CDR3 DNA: TGTGCCAGTAGTATCCCCTTGGGGGCAGTTTACGGCTACACCTTC

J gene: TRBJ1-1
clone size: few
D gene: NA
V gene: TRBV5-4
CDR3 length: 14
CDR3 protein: CASSLGGLNTEAFF
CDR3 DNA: TGTGCCAGCAGCTTGGGAGGGTTGAACACTGAAGCTTTCTTT

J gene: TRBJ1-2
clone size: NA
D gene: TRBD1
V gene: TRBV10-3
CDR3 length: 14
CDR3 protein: CAITHDRGQGGYTF
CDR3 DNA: TGTGCCATCACCCATGACAGGGGGCAGGGGGGCTACACCTTC

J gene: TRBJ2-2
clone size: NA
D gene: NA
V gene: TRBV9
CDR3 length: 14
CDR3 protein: CASSYPDSPGELFF
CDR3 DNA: TGTGCCAGCAGCTACCCTGACAGTCCCGGGGAGCTGTTTTTT

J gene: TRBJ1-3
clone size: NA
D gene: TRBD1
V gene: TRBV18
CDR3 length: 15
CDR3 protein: CASSPLQGAGNTIYF
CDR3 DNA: TGTGCCAGCTCACCACTTCAGGGGGCTGGAAACACCATATATTTT

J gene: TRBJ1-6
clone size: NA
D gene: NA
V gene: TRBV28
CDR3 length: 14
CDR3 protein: CASSFSQFDSPLHF
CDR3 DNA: TGTGCCAGCAGTTTTTCTCAGTTTGATTCACCCCTCCACTTT

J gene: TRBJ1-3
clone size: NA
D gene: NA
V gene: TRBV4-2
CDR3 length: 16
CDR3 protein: CASRPLGVSSGNTIYF
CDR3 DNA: TGTGCCAGCAGACCCTTAGGGGTAAGCTCTGGAAACACCATATATTTT

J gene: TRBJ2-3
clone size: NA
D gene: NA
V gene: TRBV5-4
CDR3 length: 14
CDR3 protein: CASSVRTVTDTQYF
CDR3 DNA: TGTGCCAGCAGCGTTCGGACAGTAACAGATACGCAGTATTTT

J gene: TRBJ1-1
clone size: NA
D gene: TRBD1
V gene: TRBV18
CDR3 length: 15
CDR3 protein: CASSLGAGGVTEAFF
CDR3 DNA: TGTGCCAGCTCACTCGGAGCAGGGGGCGTCACTGAAGCTTTCTTT

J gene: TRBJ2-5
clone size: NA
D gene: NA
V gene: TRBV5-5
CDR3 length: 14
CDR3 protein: CASSSLDRQETQYF
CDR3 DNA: TGTGCCAGCAGCTCTCTCGACAGACAAGAGACCCAGTACTTC

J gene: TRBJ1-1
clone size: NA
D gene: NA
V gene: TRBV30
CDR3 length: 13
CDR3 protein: CAWSPQGYTEAFF
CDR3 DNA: TGTGCCTGGAGTCCACAGGGTTACACTGAAGCTTTCTTT

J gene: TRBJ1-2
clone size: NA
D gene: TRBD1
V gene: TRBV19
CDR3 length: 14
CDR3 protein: CASSFGQGAQGYTF
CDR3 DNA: TGTGCCAGTAGTTTCGGACAGGGGGCGCAAGGCTACACCTTC

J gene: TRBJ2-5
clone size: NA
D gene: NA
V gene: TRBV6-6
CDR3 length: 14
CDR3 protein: CASSGGESQETQYF
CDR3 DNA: TGTGCCAGCAGCGGCGGAGAGAGCCAAGAGACCCAGTACTTC

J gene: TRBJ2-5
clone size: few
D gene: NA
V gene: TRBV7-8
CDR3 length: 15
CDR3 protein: CASSPPGPAEETQYF
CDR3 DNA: TGTGCCAGCAGCCCGCCGGGTCCAGCGGAAGAGACCCAGTACTTC

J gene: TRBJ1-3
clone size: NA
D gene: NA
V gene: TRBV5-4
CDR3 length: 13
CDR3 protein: CASRQQGGNTIYF
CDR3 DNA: TGTGCCAGCAGGCAGCAGGGCGGAAACACCATATATTTT

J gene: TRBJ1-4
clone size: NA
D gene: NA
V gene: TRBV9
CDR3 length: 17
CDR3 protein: CASSVAPGVGSNEKLFF
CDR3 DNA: TGTGCCAGCAGCGTAGCTCCGGGGGTAGGGAGTAATGAAAAACTGTTTTTT

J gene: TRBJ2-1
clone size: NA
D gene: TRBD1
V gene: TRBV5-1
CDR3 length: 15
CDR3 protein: CASSFRQGEYNEQFF
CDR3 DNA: TGCGCCAGCAGCTTTAGACAGGGGGAATACAATGAGCAGTTCTTC

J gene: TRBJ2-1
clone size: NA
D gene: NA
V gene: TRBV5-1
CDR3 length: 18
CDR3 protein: CASSLRGPSSTGYNEQFF
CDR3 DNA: TGCGCCAGCAGCTTGCGCGGGCCTAGCTCGACGGGGTACAATGAGCAGTTCTTC

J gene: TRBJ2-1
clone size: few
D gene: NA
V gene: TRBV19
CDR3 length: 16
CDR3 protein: CASHTWGGSSYNEQFF
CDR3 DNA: TGTGCCAGCCATACCTGGGGCGGAAGCTCCTACAATGAGCAGTTCTTC

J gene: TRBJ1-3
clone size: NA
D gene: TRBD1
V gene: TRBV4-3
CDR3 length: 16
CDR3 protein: CASSQDPPQGRNTIYF
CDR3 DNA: TGCGCCAGCAGCCAAGATCCCCCACAGGGGAGAAACACCATATATTTT